This T cell receptor beta chain was recovered during a study of radiotherapy plus CTLA-4 blockade in lung cancer. Notes on the study in general: TCR clones of tumor origin grew in blood after radiotherapy plus ipilimumab.

The study treated chemo-refractory metastatic non-small-cell lung cancer patients with focal radiation plus ipilimumab CTLA-4 blockade. TCRdb keeps only in-frame clones here, not all; method: immunoSEQ multiplex PCR. Of about 48,000 clones in the sample, roughly 90% were seen once. Notes on this clone: Antigen unknown.

The CDR3 extends over 17 amino acids. CDR1 and CDR2 from the germline V gene are MNHEY and SMNVEV (reference sequence). After removal of 0 bases from V and 0 bases from J, the junction contained 5 bases not matched to a gene. The TCR was taken from a human donor with non-small cell lung cancer that progressed on radiotherapy plus ipilimumab. Some clones in this sample may be carry-over from other donors' samples. This rearrangement joins TRBV27 to TRBJ2-1; 7 bases align to TRBD2. The source was peripheral blood, collected from a patient treated with radiotherapy plus ipilimumab. CDR3 protein: CASSLSSGGSSYNEQFF. In nucleotides, the CDR3 is TGTGCCAGCAGTTTATCGAGTGGCGGGAGCTCCTACAATGAGCAGTTCTTC.